Each of the 20 T cell receptor beta chains below was sequenced from the same sample in a study of shared clonotypes between healthy human individuals. The method was immunoSEQ multiplex PCR; TCRdb's version includes in-frame clones alone and lacks a portion of them. The sample has about 600,000 clones, around three quarters seen once; the top ten hold around 13%. Sequences were obtained from PBMCs. These receptors were taken from a woman in her thirties or forties in good health. Some clones in this sample may be carry-over from other donors' samples.

This clone appeared a few times. CDR3: CASSPGGRSTDTQYF. The CDR3 region has the DNA TGTGCCAGCAGCCCGGGCGGGAGGAGCACAGATACGCAGTATTTT. The chain uses TRBV5-4 and TRBJ2-3, with TRBD2 matching 8 bases. CDR1 is SGHNT and CDR2 is YYREEE in the germline V gene (reference sequence). J lost 0 bases, V lost 4 bases, and 4 bases had no gene match. The CDR3 covers 15 residues.

This clone was seen only once. This sequence joins TRBV5-6 and TRBJ2-5, with a tentative D call TRBD1 (6 bases). This CDR3 has 16 amino acids. V was pared by 4 bases and J by 5 bases, with 21 bases between. The germline V gene encodes CDR1 SGHDT and CDR2 YYEEEE. CDR3 coding DNA: TGTGCCAGCAGCGCCCTTTCAGGGGTCATTGGGGAGACCCAGTACTTC. Amino acids: CASSALSGVIGETQYF.

The gene calls are TRBV5-1 and TRBJ2-1; 8 bases align to TRBD1. V was clipped by 0 bases and J by 12 bases; unmatched bases: 11. The germline V gene encodes CDR1 SGHRS and CDR2 YFSETQ. CDR3 size: 15 residues. The DNA for the CDR3 is TGCGCCAGCAGCTTGGCCGGGAGACAGGGGACTGGGCAGTTCTTC. Translating gives CASSLAGRQGTGQFF.

V usage is TRBV11-2 and J usage is TRBJ2-1; 9 bases are a match to TRBD1. This CDR3 is built from 15 residues. J lost 4 bases, V lost 5 bases, and 6 bases had no gene match. Germline values: CDR1 SGHAT, CDR2 FQNNGV. The CDR3 region has the DNA TGTGCCAGCAGCCAAGGACAGGGGTTTTACAATGAGCAGTTCTTC. This encodes CASSQGQGFYNEQFF.

As for this clone: A far larger clone is only one base removed, so a read error is likely. V and J are TRBV6-5 and TRBJ2-7, with TRBD1 identical over 8 bases. The germline V gene has CDR1 MNHEY and CDR2 SVGAGI. This CDR3 is built from 16 residues. This CDR3 is CASSYGTPGGSYERYF. The CDR3 DNA reads TGTGCCAGCAGTTACGGGACCCCAGGGGGCTCCTACGAGCGGTACTTC.

The chain links TRBV19 to TRBJ2-3, with unresolved D. CDR1 and CDR2 from the germline V gene are LNHDA and SQIVND (reference sequence). The length of the CDR3 is 12 residues. The CDR3 loop reads CPPVVHTDTQYF. As DNA, the CDR3 is TGTCCTCCAGTAGTGCACACAGATACGCAGTATTTT.

This clone has just a few counts. This chain connects TRBV7-9 to TRBJ1-2, with TRBD1 as a possible D gene (5 bases). CDR1 is SEHNR, CDR2 FQNEAQ, per germline (reference sequence). Trimming took off 5 bases at V and 8 bases at J, with 18 bases between the two ends. This CDR3 has 14 amino acids. The CDR3 is CASSLGAGWSGYTF. CDR3 in DNA: TGTGCCAGCAGCCTCGGAGCAGGGTGGTCCGGCTACACCTTC.

This clone showed up just once. This rearrangement joins TRBV28 to TRBJ1-5; 7 positions match TRBD1. The germline gives CDR1 MDHEN, CDR2 SYDVKM. With V trimmed by 3 bases and J by 6 bases, 5 bases remained unmatched. The CDR3 spans 14 residues. The CDR3 sequence is CASSFMGQSQPQHF. CDR3 nucleotide sequence: TGTGCCAGCAGTTTTATGGGACAGAGTCAGCCCCAGCATTTT. The complete variable domain, with remaining parts taken from reference TRBV28 and TRBJ1-5, reads DVKVTQSSRYLVKRTGEKVFLECVQDMDHENMFWYRQDPGLGLRLIYFSYDVKMKEKGDIPEGYSVSREKKERFSLILESASTNQTSMYLCASSFMGQSQPQHFGDGTRLSIL.

V is TRBV5-6 and J is TRBJ2-3; 7 bases are shared with TRBD1. The germline V gene encodes CDR1 SGHDT and CDR2 YYEEEE. The CDR3 is 16 residues long. Trimming took 4 bases from V and 4 from J; bases not matched to a gene: 12. The CDR3 sequence: CASSPLDRAPADTQYF. In DNA form, the CDR3 reads TGTGCCAGCAGCCCCCTCGACAGGGCCCCGGCAGATACGCAGTATTTT.

This chain joins TRBV2 and TRBJ2-7; the match to TRBD1 covers 7 bases. V lost 2 bases to trimming and J lost 0 bases; unmatched junction nucleotides: 7. The CDR3 runs 16 residues. Germline lookup yields CDR1 SNHLY and CDR2 FYNNEI. CDR3 in DNA: TGTGCCAGCAGTGAAAAAAGGGGGACAGACTCCTACGAGCAGTACTTC. Translating it yields CASSEKRGTDSYEQYF.

The chain employs TRBV29-1 and TRBJ2-1, with D uncertain. The germline V gene has CDR1 SQVTM and CDR2 ANQGSEA. There are 15 residues in the CDR3. Between the trimmed V and J ends, which lost 0 bases and 0 bases, there was a span of 9 bases. The CDR3 sequence: CSVEDPMISYNEQFF. The CDR3 DNA sequence: TGCAGCGTTGAAGATCCCATGATCTCCTACAATGAGCAGTTCTTC.

Points on this clone: In the same sample, other DNA sequences code for this CDR3. The CDR3 nucleotides read TGTGCCAGCAGCTTTACAGATACGCAGTATTTT. Translating it yields CASSFTDTQYF. V is TRBV7-9 and J is TRBJ2-3; D remains ambiguous. The V gene's germline CDR1 is SEHNR and CDR2 FQNEAQ (reference sequence). This CDR3 is 11 amino acids long. V lost 3 bases, J lost 3 bases, and 1 base lay in between. The complete variable domain, with remaining parts taken from reference TRBV7-9 and TRBJ2-3, reads DTGVSQNPRHKITKRGQNVTFRCDPISEHNRLYWYRQTLGQGPEFLTYFQNEAQLEKSRLLSDRFSAERPKGSFSTLEIQRTEQGDSAMYLCASSFTDTQYFGPGTRLTVL.

This rearrangement joins TRBV7-9 to TRBJ1-1; D gene ambiguous. This CDR3 spans 14 amino acids. Between the trimmed V and J ends, which lost 3 bases and 4 bases, there was a span of 12 bases. Germline V gene lookup returns CDR1 SEHNR and CDR2 FQNEAQ (reference sequence). Written as DNA, the CDR3 is TGTGCCAGCAGCTTGATACTGGCCGGCACTGAAGCTTTCTTT. Translation gives CASSLILAGTEAFF.

This clone was detected ten times or more. The rearrangement links TRBV7-9 to TRBJ2-5, with D possibly TRBD1 on 5 matching bases. V was clipped by 2 bases and J by 0 bases, with 10 bases between them. This CDR3 comprises 15 residues. Germline V gene lookup returns CDR1 SEHNR and CDR2 FQNEAQ (reference sequence). The CDR3 protein is CASSLSQGNQETQYF. The CDR3 DNA follows: TGTGCCAGCAGCTTATCGCAGGGTAACCAAGAGACCCAGTACTTC.

The J gene is TRBJ1-2, the V gene TRBV6-5; 8 positions agree with TRBD1. Germline CDR1 and CDR2: MNHEY and SVGAGI. The V segment lost 2 bases and the J segment 6 bases; nucleotides outside the gene matches: 8. The CDR3 is 15 amino acids. The CDR3 DNA sequence: TGTGCCAGCAGTTACCGAGACAGGGGCATAGATGGCTACACCTTC. Protein product: CASSYRDRGIDGYTF.

This clone was recorded only once. This chain joins TRBV7-3 and TRBJ1-2; the D gene is possibly TRBD1 (5 bases). Germline assignment: CDR1 SGHTA and CDR2 FQGTGA. V lost 4 bases to trimming and J lost 4 bases, with 13 bases between them. The CDR3 totals 14 residues. CDR3 loop: CASSSGPSSYGYTF. As DNA, the CDR3 is TGTGCCAGCAGCTCGGGACCGTCGAGCTATGGCTACACCTTC.

The chain uses TRBV5-1 and TRBJ2-2; 7 bases are a match to TRBD2. The length of the CDR3 is 13 residues. Germline CDR1 reads SGHRS; CDR2 reads YFSETQ. Germline trimming cut 4 bases from V and 6 bases from J; bases unmatched to any gene: 3. As DNA, the CDR3 is TGCGCCAGCAGCGAAGCGGGATCCGGGGAGCTGTTTTTT. The encoded protein is CASSEAGSGELFF.

Regarding this clone: At the DNA level, this CDR3 is encoded by other sequences in the same sample as well. This chain uses TRBV5-1 with TRBJ2-2, with TRBD2 matching over 13 bases. J gave up 5 bases and V 5 bases, and 3 bases lay outside the gene matches. Germline assignment: CDR1 SGHRS and CDR2 YFSETQ. The CDR3 has 15 amino acids. CDR3 sequence: CASSLLAGGTGELFF. For the CDR3, the DNA is TGCGCCAGCAGTTTACTAGCGGGAGGGACCGGGGAGCTGTTTTTT.

The chain recombines TRBV19 with TRBJ2-5, with D possibly called TRBD1 or TRBD2 (5 bases each). V was trimmed by 3 bases and J by 5 bases, leaving 10 bases between them. CDR3 length: 13 amino acids. Germline assignment: CDR1 LNHDA and CDR2 SQIVND (reference sequence). The CDR3 DNA reads as TGTGCCAGTAGTATCAGGGACCGGGAGACCCAGTACTTC. Protein sequence: CASSIRDRETQYF.

The V gene is TRBV7-2, the J gene TRBJ2-7; weak D call: TRBD2 (5 bases). V lost 5 bases and J lost 7, with 18 bases in between. From germline, CDR1 is SGHTA and CDR2 FQGNSA. CDR3 length: 14 residues. The CDR3 spells CASSPVADYEEQYF. The CDR3 nucleotides read TGTGCCAGCAGCCCGGTAGCCGACTACGAGGAGCAGTACTTC.